This is a list of T cell receptor beta chains from one sample in a study of CD8+ T cells in alopecia areata. Data came from immunoSEQ multiplex PCR; TCRdb stores just in-frame clones and leaves some out. The repertoire holds about 150,000 clones, with approximately 60% as singletons. The sample consisted of CD8+ T cells sorted from blood. These receptors all come from a human donor in good health. CDR3s include the opening cysteine and the closing phenylalanine or tryptophan. The order of the fields is D gene, V gene, J gene, clone size, CDR3 DNA, CDR3 protein. The D gene is left open where the match is weak. Size is stated for part of the rows, as once, few or many counts, or as a class when the clone is expanded.

>.|TRBV5-6|TRBJ2-1|.
TGTGCCAGCAGCCTCCCTAGTTTGGTAGCCCGGGACGCCAACAATGAGCAGTTCTTC
CASSLPSLVARDANNEQFF
>.|TRBV5-1|TRBJ2-2|.
TGCGCCAGCAGCTTGGAGTCAGGGGAGCTGTTTTTT
CASSLESGELFF
>.|TRBV4-1|TRBJ2-2|.
TGCGCCAGCAGCCAAGCGGTGTGGGTACCCGGGGAGCTGTTTTTT
CASSQAVWVPGELFF
>.|TRBV28|TRBJ2-2|.
TGTGCCAGCAGTTCGAACACCGGGGAGCTGTTTTTT
CASSSNTGELFF
>TRBD2|TRBV29-1|TRBJ2-1|.
TGCAGCGCTGCGGCGGGAGCTTACAATGAGCAGTTCTTC
CSAAAGAYNEQFF
>.|TRBV12-5|TRBJ1-5|.
TGTGCTAGTGGTTCCATCCTTGGGGGTGGGAGCAATCAGCCCCAGCATTTT
CASGSILGGGSNQPQHF
>.|TRBV29-1|TRBJ2-7|.
TGCAGCGTTGCACAGAGCTCCTACGAGCAGTACTTC
CSVAQSSYEQYF
>TRBD2|TRBV6-1|TRBJ2-7|.
TGTGCCAGCAGCTCCGGACTAGCGGGTGCCTACGAGCAGTACTTC
CASSSGLAGAYEQYF
>.|TRBV7-9|TRBJ2-7|few
TGTGCCAGCAGCCTAGAGCCTAGGAGCGAGCAGTACTTC
CASSLEPRSEQYF
>.|TRBV6-6|TRBJ1-5|.
TGTGCCAGCAGTTACAGGGACAACAATCAGCCCCAGCATTTT
CASSYRDNNQPQHF
>TRBD2|TRBV29-1|TRBJ2-3|few
TGCAGCGTTGGGGAGGGAAACACAGATACGCAGTATTTT
CSVGEGNTDTQYF
>.|TRBV30|TRBJ2-2|.
TGTGCCTGGTCTTCGGGGACAATGAACACCGGGGAGCTGTTTTTT
CAWSSGTMNTGELFF
>TRBD2|TRBV7-3|TRBJ2-3|once
TGTGCCAGCAGCAAACTAGCGGGAGCGGTAGATACGCAGTATTTT
CASSKLAGAVDTQYF
>.|TRBV11-2|TRBJ2-4|.
TGTGCCAGCAGCTTAGGACCCTTAACGGAGTCCAAAAACATTCAGTACTTC
CASSLGPLTESKNIQYF
>TRBD2|TRBV29-1|TRBJ2-1|.
TGCAGCGTGGAATTATGGACTAGCGGGTCCTACAATGAGCAGTTCTTC
CSVELWTSGSYNEQFF
>TRBD1|TRBV29-1|TRBJ2-5|.
TGCAGCGTTGAAGTTCCCAGGGGGCGAGAGACCCAGTACTTC
CSVEVPRGRETQYF